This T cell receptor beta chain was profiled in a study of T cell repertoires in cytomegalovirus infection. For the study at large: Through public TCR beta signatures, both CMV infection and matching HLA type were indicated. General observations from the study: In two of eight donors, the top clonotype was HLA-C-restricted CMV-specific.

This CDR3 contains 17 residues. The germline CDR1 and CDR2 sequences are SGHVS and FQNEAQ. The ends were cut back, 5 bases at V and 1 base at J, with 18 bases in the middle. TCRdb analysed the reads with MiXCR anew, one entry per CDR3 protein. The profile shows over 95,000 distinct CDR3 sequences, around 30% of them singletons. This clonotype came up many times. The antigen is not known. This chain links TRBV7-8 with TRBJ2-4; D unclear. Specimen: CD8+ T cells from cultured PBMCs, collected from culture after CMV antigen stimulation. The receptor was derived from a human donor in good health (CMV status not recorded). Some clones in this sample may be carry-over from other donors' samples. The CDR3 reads CASSQRTRRLAKNIQYF. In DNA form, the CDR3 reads TGTGCCAGCAGCCAGAGGACCCGGAGACTTGCCAAAAACATTCAGTACTTC.